In its sample, the clone carrying this T cell receptor beta chain was seen once. Its antigen remains unknown. TCRdb's copy holds only in-frame clones and misses some; the assay was immunoSEQ multiplex PCR. The sample yields 6,000 to 7,000 clones, approximately 67% seen once. This specimen belongs to a study of somatic mutations in cytotoxic T cells in rheumatoid arthritis. The study's findings and limits: The authors did not know the antigen targets of the expanded CD8+ clones.

The receptor was derived from a woman aged 50 to 60 in good health. Sequencing input: CD8+ T cells sorted from blood.

This chain's CDR3 is CASSPVTGSSYEQYF. DNA for the CDR3: TGTGCCAGCTCACCAGTGACGGGTAGCTCCTACGAGCAGTACTTC. The chain carries TRBV18 and TRBJ2-7; D is undetermined. This CDR3 region has 15 residues. Germline V gene sequence: CDR1 KGHSH, CDR2 LQKENI. The V end lost 2 bases, the J end lost 0 bases, and 11 bases lay between the germline ends.